These 5 T cell receptor beta chains share one sample of origin, sequenced in a study of CD8 T cells in Susac syndrome. An amount of RNA that ranged from 0.5 to 1 ug was reverse transcribed with random hexamers. TCRdb re-derived calls from the immunoSEQ multiplex PCR reads in MiXCR, one entry per CDR3 protein. This table has around 140,000 distinct CDR3 sequences, approximately 94% appearing once. Sequences were obtained from CD4+ T cells from PBMCs. The receptors derive from a human donor in good health.

In its sample, this clonotype was seen once. The V call is TRBV6-2 or TRBV6-3, the J call TRBJ1-5; TRBD1 is a possible D gene (5 bases). Trimming removed 6 bases from V and 7 bases from J, with 19 bases in between. CDR3 length: 15 residues. Per the germline V gene, CDR1 is MNHEY and CDR2 is SVGEGT. The DNA for the CDR3 is TGTGCCAGCAGCCCCCGCAGGGCGGGCGACCAGCCCCAGCATTTT. Encoded protein: CASSPRRAGDQPQHF.

This chain joins TRBV6-4 and TRBJ1-1; D is perhaps TRBD1 (5 bases). V dropped 3 bases and J dropped 7 bases, with 9 bases sitting between them. CDR1 and CDR2 (germline): MRHNA, SNTAGT. The CDR3 is made up of 12 amino acids. The DNA for the CDR3 is TGTGCCAGCAGTGATGGGACGGGTGAAGCTTTCTTT. Its protein product is CASSDGTGEAFF.

The chain uses TRBV6-5 and TRBJ1-2, with D maybe TRBD1 (6 bases). Per the germline V gene, CDR1 is MNHEY and CDR2 is SVGAGI. V dropped 6 bases and J dropped 2 bases, with 10 bases sitting between them. The CDR3 has 13 residues. DNA for the CDR3: TGTGCCAGCAGCTACGACAGGAACTATGGCTACACCTTC. Translating gives CASSYDRNYGYTF.

This chain joins TRBV5-6 and TRBJ2-7; 12 bases fit TRBD1. The length of the CDR3 is 16 residues. V was pared by 4 bases and J by 4 bases, with 9 bases of the junction left unmatched. Germline V gene data show CDR1 as SGHDT and CDR2 as YYEEEE. In nucleotides, the CDR3 is TGTGCCAGCAGCGCCATTAGGGACAGGGGGCTTTACGAGCAGTACTTC. Translation gives CASSAIRDRGLYEQYF.

The rearrangement uses TRBV18 and TRBJ1-4; unclear D gene. The CDR3 is made up of 14 amino acids. The germline gives CDR1 KGHSH, CDR2 LQKENI. V was pared by 0 bases and J by 5 bases, with 7 bases between. CDR3 protein: CASSPPGGNEKLFF. The CDR3 DNA reads as TGTGCCAGCTCACCACCGGGCGGGAATGAAAAACTGTTTTTT.